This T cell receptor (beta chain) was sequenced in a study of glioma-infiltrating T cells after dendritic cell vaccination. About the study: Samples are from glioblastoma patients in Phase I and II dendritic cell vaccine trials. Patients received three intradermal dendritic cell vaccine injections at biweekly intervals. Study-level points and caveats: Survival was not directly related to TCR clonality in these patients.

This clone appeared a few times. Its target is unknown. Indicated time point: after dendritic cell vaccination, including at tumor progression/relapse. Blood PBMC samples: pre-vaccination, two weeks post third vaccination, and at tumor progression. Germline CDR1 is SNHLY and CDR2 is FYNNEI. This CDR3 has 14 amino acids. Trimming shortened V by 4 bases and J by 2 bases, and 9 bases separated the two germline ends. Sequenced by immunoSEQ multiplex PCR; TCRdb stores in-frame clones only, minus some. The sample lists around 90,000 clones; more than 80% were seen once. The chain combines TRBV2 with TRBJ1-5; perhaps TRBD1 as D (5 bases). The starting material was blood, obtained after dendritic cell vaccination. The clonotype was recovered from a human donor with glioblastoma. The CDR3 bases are TGTGCCAGCAGTGTGGGAGGGGGCAATCAGCCCCAGCATTTT. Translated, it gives CASSVGGGNQPQHF.